A selection of T cell receptor beta chains follows, all from one sample in a study of blood T cell repertoires in COVID-19. Repertoires were generated with immunoSEQ multiplex PCR, while TCRdb's copy carries only in-frame clones and drops some. The sample includes some 90,000 clones, roughly 85% of them seen just once. Sequenced: peripheral blood. These TCRs come from a woman aged 55-75 years with COVID-19, enrolled during active disease. The CDR3 runs from the conserved cysteine through the conserved F or W. The order of the fields is J gene, clone size, V gene, D gene, CDR3 protein, CDR3 DNA. A D gene is named only where the DNA matches it firmly. Size values are once, few and many counts, or a class for expanded clones, and some rows have none.

>TRBJ2-7|.|TRBV5-5|.
CASSLTGSSYEQYF
TGTGCCAGCAGCTTGACAGGGAGCTCCTACGAGCAGTACTTC
>TRBJ1-2|.|TRBV6-2/TRBV6-3|.
CASSQTSGLYNYGYTF
TGTGCCAGCAGTCAAACTTCAGGGTTGTACAACTATGGCTACACCTTC
>TRBJ1-2|.|TRBV29-1|.
CSVHTGTRAAYGYTF
TGCAGCGTGCACACCGGGACAAGGGCGGCCTATGGCTACACCTTC
>TRBJ1-4|few|TRBV7-2|TRBD1
CASSSRDRGEKLFF
TGTGCCAGCAGCTCCCGGGACAGGGGTGAAAAACTGTTTTTT
>TRBJ2-5|.|TRBV6-5|.
CARRGYQETQYF
TGTGCCAGAAGGGGGTACCAAGAGACCCAGTACTTC
>TRBJ2-1|.|TRBV19|TRBD1
CASSRSDRVINEQFF
TGTGCCAGTAGTAGATCGGACAGGGTAATCAATGAGCAGTTCTTC
>TRBJ2-5|.|TRBV29-1|.
CSVDGSTKRKTQYF
TGCAGCGTTGATGGGTCAACAAAGCGAAAGACCCAGTACTTC
>TRBJ1-6|.|TRBV4-3|.
CASSQDRAWNSPLHF
TGCGCCAGCAGCCAAGACAGGGCATGGAATTCACCCCTCCACTTT
>TRBJ1-6|.|TRBV6-5|.
CASTLSGSYNSPLHF
TGTGCCAGCACGCTCTCGGGCTCCTATAATTCACCCCTCCACTTT
>TRBJ1-5|.|TRBV6-6|.
CASSYLQVDQPQHF
TGTGCCAGCAGTTATCTCCAGGTGGATCAGCCCCAGCATTTT
>TRBJ1-2|.|TRBV11-2|TRBD1
CASSIRQGENGYTF
TGTGCCAGCAGCATCCGACAGGGGGAGAATGGCTACACCTTC
>TRBJ1-4|.|TRBV7-8|.
CASSLGQYNEKLFF
TGTGCCAGCAGCTTAGGACAGTATAATGAAAAACTGTTTTTT
>TRBJ1-1|once|TRBV18|.
CASSPPGANTEAFF
TGTGCCAGCTCCCCACCTGGAGCGAACACTGAAGCTTTCTTT
>TRBJ1-1|few|TRBV10-1|.
CASSEGQGGNTEAFF
TGCGCCAGCAGTGAGGGCCAGGGTGGTAACACTGAAGCTTTCTTT
>TRBJ1-6|.|TRBV9|TRBD1
CASSLAGQVNSPLHF
TGTGCCAGCAGCCTCGCGGGACAGGTTAATTCACCCCTCCACTTT
>TRBJ2-7|once|TRBV7-9|.
CASSPGSIYEQYF
TGTGCCAGCAGCCCCGGGTCCATCTACGAGCAGTACTTC
>TRBJ2-7|.|TRBV19|.
CASSILTGNYEQYF
TGTGCCAGTAGTATACTGACGGGGAACTACGAGCAGTACTTC
>TRBJ1-6|few|TRBV6-5|.
CASTDWSNSPLHF
TGTGCCAGTACTGATTGGTCTAATTCACCCCTCCACTTT
>TRBJ2-2|.|TRBV5-1|TRBD1
CASSTTGARELFF
TGCGCCAGCAGCACGACAGGGGCCCGGGAGCTGTTTTTT
>TRBJ2-5|.|TRBV29-1|TRBD1
CSVPAGQGQETQYF
TGCAGCGTTCCAGCGGGACAGGGGCAAGAGACCCAGTACTTC
>TRBJ1-3|.|TRBV5-3|.
CARSPLERAGNTIYF
TGTGCCAGAAGCCCCCTCGAGAGGGCTGGAAACACCATATATTTT
>TRBJ2-7|.|TRBV5-1|TRBD1
CASSPGQASYEQYF
TGCGCCAGCAGCCCCGGACAGGCGTCCTACGAGCAGTACTTC
>TRBJ2-7|.|TRBV18|TRBD1
CASSPVGGTGGEGEQYF
TGTGCCAGCTCACCCGTTGGTGGGACAGGGGGCGAGGGCGAGCAGTACTTC
>TRBJ1-2|.|TRBV29-1|.
CSVVPGPYGYTF
TGCAGCGTTGTGCCAGGCCCGTATGGCTACACCTTC
>TRBJ2-1|.|TRBV5-1|TRBD2
CASSLVGSAGGASLF
TGCGCCAGCAGCTTGGTGGGGTCAGCGGGGGGCGCCAGTCTCTTC
>TRBJ1-6|.|TRBV7-8|.
CASSWMTHGEANSPLHF
TGTGCCAGCAGCTGGATGACCCACGGCGAAGCGAATTCACCCCTCCACTTT
>TRBJ1-1|.|TRBV5-6|.
CASSGQRGFVNTEAFF
TGTGCCAGCAGCGGACAGCGGGGTTTCGTGAACACTGAAGCTTTCTTT
>TRBJ1-5|once|TRBV2|.
CASRAQSNQPQHF
TGTGCCAGCAGGGCACAGAGCAATCAGCCCCAGCATTTT
>TRBJ1-2|few|TRBV6-5|TRBD1
CASGQGPYGYTF
TGTGCCAGCGGACAGGGTCCGTATGGCTACACCTTC
>TRBJ2-1|.|TRBV7-9|.
CASSYWSGFNEQFF
TGTGCCAGCAGCTACTGGTCAGGGTTCAATGAGCAGTTCTTC
>TRBJ2-3|.|TRBV10-2|TRBD2
CASSEERAGGRRVTQYF
TGCGCCAGCAGTGAGGAAAGAGCGGGGGGCAGGAGGGTGACGCAATATTTT
>TRBJ1-2|.|TRBV14|TRBD1
CASSQQGAGGYTF
TGTGCCAGCAGCCAACAGGGGGCCGGTGGCTACACCTTC
>TRBJ1-5|.|TRBV30|.
CAWRPGLAGPQHF
TGTGCCTGGAGACCGGGTCTCGCCGGGCCCCAGCATTTT
>TRBJ1-2|.|TRBV19|.
CASSIDSGRNYGYTF
TGTGCCAGTAGTATAGATTCTGGGAGGAACTATGGCTACACCTTC
>TRBJ2-5|.|TRBV6-5|.
CASSYATLQETQYF
TGTGCCAGCAGTTACGCGACACTCCAAGAGACCCAGTACTTC
>TRBJ2-2|.|TRBV7-2|TRBD1
CASSLVTGGTGELFF
TGTGCCAGCAGCTTAGTGACAGGGGGAACCGGGGAGCTGTTTTTT
>TRBJ1-1|.|TRBV7-2|.
CASSLYPREGIANTEAFF
TGTGCCAGCAGCTTATATCCCCGGGAGGGAATAGCGAACACTGAAGCTTTCTTT
>TRBJ1-2|.|TRBV11-2|.
CASSLQGHYGYTF
TGTGCCAGCAGCTTACAGGGCCACTATGGCTACACCTTC
>TRBJ1-2|.|TRBV4-1|TRBD1
CASSQEWGTGGNYGYTF
TGCGCCAGCAGCCAAGAATGGGGGACAGGGGGCAACTATGGCTACACCTTC
>TRBJ2-3|.|TRBV4-1|TRBD2
CASSRGLAGEDTQYF
TGCGCCAGCAGCCGAGGACTAGCGGGGGAAGATACGCAGTATTTT
>TRBJ1-6|.|TRBV4-2|TRBD1
CASSPRTGYNSPLHF
TGTGCCAGCAGCCCACGGACAGGGTATAATTCACCCCTCCACTTT
>TRBJ1-3|once|TRBV6-2/TRBV6-3|.
CASSYELPGNTIYF
TGTGCCAGCAGTTACGAGCTCCCTGGAAACACCATATATTTT
>TRBJ1-1|.|TRBV6-2/TRBV6-3|TRBD1
CASSYTGGTEAFF
TGTGCCAGCAGTTACACAGGGGGGACTGAAGCTTTCTTT
>TRBJ1-4|.|TRBV5-6|TRBD1
CASSPRQGQGEKLFF
TGTGCCAGCAGCCCTCGACAGGGGCAGGGTGAAAAACTGTTTTTT
>TRBJ1-5|.|TRBV6-2/TRBV6-3|.
CASSHHGQPQHF
TGTGCCAGCAGTCATCACGGGCAGCCCCAGCATTTT
>TRBJ2-5|.|TRBV9|.
CASSPEGQPLETQYF
TGTGCCAGCAGCCCCGAGGGACAACCGTTAGAGACCCAGTACTTC
>TRBJ2-3|.|TRBV28|TRBD2
CASRKAGGSDTQYF
TGTGCCAGCAGGAAAGCGGGGGGGTCGGATACGCAGTATTTT
>TRBJ2-5|.|TRBV5-1|TRBD1
CASRTPGQGDGTQYF
TGCGCCAGCCGCACCCCGGGACAGGGGGATGGGACCCAGTACTTC
>TRBJ1-1|.|TRBV19|.
CSTGTSSNTEAFF
TGTTCGACAGGAACGAGTTCGAACACTGAAGCTTTCTTT
>TRBJ2-7|.|TRBV7-2|.
CASSLGRTTYEQYF
TGTGCCAGCAGCTTAGGACGCACTACCTACGAGCAGTACTTC
>TRBJ1-4|.|TRBV5-1|TRBD1
CASSRDRGEKLFF
TGCGCCAGCAGCCGGGACAGGGGTGAAAAACTGTTTTTT
>TRBJ1-1|.|TRBV7-9|TRBD1
CATAGGLMNTEAFF
TGTGCCACGGCAGGGGGCTTGATGAACACTGAAGCTTTCTTT
>TRBJ1-4|.|TRBV28|TRBD1
CASRILRGQGHEKLFF
TGTGCCAGCCGTATTCTTAGAGGACAGGGGCATGAAAAACTGTTTTTT